These T cell receptor beta chains were read from a single sample in a study of breast tumors, draining lymph nodes, adjacent tissues. TCRdb re-analysed the multiplex PCR reads in MiXCR, keeping a single row per CDR3 protein. This table has about 120,000 distinct CDR3 sequences, roughly 21% appearing once. The sequencing sample was made of axillary lymph node tissue. These receptors were obtained from a female donor with breast cancer. Some clones in this sample may be carry-over from other donors' samples. CDR3s include the opening cysteine and the closing phenylalanine or tryptophan. The D gene is left open where the match is weak. Size tells how often a clone was seen (once, few, many) or the class of an expanded clone, and some rows leave it out.

TRBD2	TRBV7-2	many	TRBJ2-2	TGTGCCAGCAGCTTACTAGCGGGAGCGAACACCGGGGAGCTGTTTTTT	CASSLLAGANTGELFF
TRBD2	TRBV20-1	NA	TRBJ2-1	TGCAGTGCTAGTATGGGGGGGGAGAATGAGCAGTTCTTC	CSASMGGENEQFF
TRBD2	TRBV12-5	once	TRBJ2-2	TGTGCTAGTGGCGGACTAGCGAACACCGGGGAGCTGTTTTTT	CASGGLANTGELFF
NA	TRBV20-1	many	TRBJ2-3	TGCAGTGCTAGAGAATGGGGAAGCACAGATACGCAGTATTTT	CSAREWGSTDTQYF
NA	TRBV5-4	many	TRBJ1-6	TGTGCCAGCAGCTTGGGCGGGGGAATGAACGATTCACCCCTCCACTTT	CASSLGGGMNDSPLHF
NA	TRBV28	NA	TRBJ2-2	TGTGCCAGCAGCTCGGCAGGGAAGGCCGGGGAGCTGTTTTTT	CASSSAGKAGELFF
TRBD2	TRBV2	many	TRBJ2-7	TGTGCCAGCAACGAACTGCGGGAGCCCTCCTACGAGCAGTACTTC	CASNELREPSYEQYF
NA	TRBV28	NA	TRBJ2-5	TGTGCCAGCAGTTCCACCCCGGCCTGGTCTTACTTC	CASSSTPAWSYF
NA	TRBV10-2	many	TRBJ2-3	TGCGCCAGCAGTGATGACCTGGGGACGCAGTATTTT	CASSDDLGTQYF
TRBD2	TRBV7-3	many	TRBJ2-1	TGTGCCAGCAGCTTATTCGGGCTAGCGGGAGCGAATGAGCAGTTCTTC	CASSLFGLAGANEQFF
NA	TRBV5-1	many	TRBJ2-1	TGCGCCAGCAGACAGACCCTCGAAGCCTACAATGAGCAGTTCTTC	CASRQTLEAYNEQFF
TRBD2	TRBV28	few	TRBJ2-7	TGTGCCAGCAGTTCGAGACTAGCGGGGGTGCCCCGCGAGCAGTACTTC	CASSSRLAGVPREQYF
NA	TRBV10-2	many	TRBJ2-2	TGCGCCAGCAGTGAGGAAAGGACCGGGGAGCTGTTTTTT	CASSEERTGELFF
NA	TRBV7-2	many	TRBJ1-3	TGTGCCAGCAGCTTAGTGGGCTCGACGCTCTCTGGAAACACCATATATTTT	CASSLVGSTLSGNTIYF
TRBD1	TRBV4-1	many	TRBJ2-3	TGCGCCAGCAGCCAAGAGAAGACAGGGGGCCGAAACACAGATACGCAGTATTTT	CASSQEKTGGRNTDTQYF
NA	TRBV11-2	many	TRBJ2-7	TGTGCCAGCAGCTTCCTACGGAACTACGAGCAGTACTTC	CASSFLRNYEQYF
TRBD1	TRBV4-1	many	TRBJ1-2	TGCGCCAGCAGCCAACGACAGGGGGCTGGCGGTGGCTACACCTTC	CASSQRQGAGGGYTF
TRBD2	TRBV4-1	NA	TRBJ2-1	TGCGCCAGCAGCTACACTAGCGGGAGGGTCCCTGAGCAGTTCTTC	CASSYTSGRVPEQFF
TRBD2	TRBV7-8	many	TRBJ2-3	TGTGCCAGCAGCCGGACTAGCGGGAGGGTAGATACGCAGTATTTT	CASSRTSGRVDTQYF
NA	TRBV3-1	many	TRBJ2-7	TGTGCCAGCAGCCATGTTAAGGGTGGAGGGCAGTACTTC	CASSHVKGGGQYF
NA	TRBV6-5	many	TRBJ2-7	TGTGCCAGCAGTTATTCCGGGACGGTCTACGAGCAGTACTTC	CASSYSGTVYEQYF
TRBD2	TRBV11-2	many	TRBJ2-7	TGTGCCAGCAGCATAGCGGGAGGGTTGGAGCAGTACTTC	CASSIAGGLEQYF
TRBD2	TRBV20-1	many	TRBJ2-1	TGCAGTGCTAAAATCGCTAGCGGGGGGGCGTCCTACAATGAGCAGTTCTTC	CSAKIASGGASYNEQFF
NA	TRBV27	NA	TRBJ1-2	TGTGCCAGCAGTCTTGGACGACCGGGCAACTATGGCTACACCTTC	CASSLGRPGNYGYTF
NA	TRBV18	NA	TRBJ1-5	TGTGCCAGCTCAGCAACGTGGCGGGAGCCCCAGCATTTT	CASSATWREPQHF
TRBD1	TRBV19	many	TRBJ2-7	TGTGCCAGTAGTATCCCGGGACAGGGAGTTTTGGCCTACGAGCAGTACTTC	CASSIPGQGVLAYEQYF
TRBD1	TRBV29-1	many	TRBJ2-5	TGCAGCGCCAGCTATAGGACAGGACAAGAGACCCAGTACTTC	CSASYRTGQETQYF
NA	TRBV6-1	many	TRBJ2-7	TGTGCCAGTCAGCCCACCCGCTCCAGCTACGAGCAGTACTTC	CASQPTRSSYEQYF
NA	TRBV4-2	many	TRBJ2-2	TGTGCCAGCAGCCAAGATCTCGCGAACACCGGGGAGCTGTTTTTT	CASSQDLANTGELFF
NA	TRBV3-1	many	TRBJ1-4	TGTGCCAGCAGCCAAGAAAGGCTGCAACTGTTTTTT	CASSQERLQLFF
NA	TRBV28	NA	TRBJ2-3	TGTGCCAGCAGTTTAGGGTGGCGGGCAGAAGATACGCAGTATTTT	CASSLGWRAEDTQYF
NA	TRBV6-6	many	TRBJ2-7	TGTGCCAGCAGCTACGGCACAGGGAGAGGGCCCTACGAGCAGTACTTC	CASSYGTGRGPYEQYF
NA	TRBV20-1	NA	TRBJ1-5	TGCAGTGCTAGAGCGGGGGGCGCTTACAATCAGCCCCAGCATTTT	CSARAGGAYNQPQHF
NA	TRBV3-1	few	TRBJ2-1	TGTGCCAGCAGCCAAGAACGGCTAGCGAATGAGCAGTTCTTC	CASSQERLANEQFF
NA	TRBV7-9	many	TRBJ1-6	TGTGCCAGCAGCTTAGGACAGAATAATTCACCCCTCCACTTT	CASSLGQNNSPLHF
NA	TRBV6-1	few	TRBJ1-5	TGTGCCAGCAGTCCCCTGAGGGGGGGCAGCAATCAGCCCCAGCATTTT	CASSPLRGGSNQPQHF
NA	TRBV4-2	few	TRBJ1-2	TGTGCCAGCAGCCAAGACGTTCTTCAGGGGTGGAGTGGCTACACCTTC	CASSQDVLQGWSGYTF
TRBD2	TRBV7-2	many	TRBJ2-5	TGTGCCAGCAGCTCGTCTAGCGGTGAGACCCAGTACTTC	CASSSSSGETQYF
TRBD1	TRBV2	many	TRBJ2-5	TGTGCCAGCAGTCCCTGGGACAGGAAGTACCAAGAGACCCAGTACTTC	CASSPWDRKYQETQYF
TRBD1	TRBV6-5	many	TRBJ1-6	TGTGCCAGCAGTTATACAGGGGAGGAGCCCCTCCACTTT	CASSYTGEEPLHF
TRBD1	TRBV10-2	many	TRBJ2-7	TGCGCCAGCAGTGACCACGGGACAGGTAATATGGAGCAGTACTTC	CASSDHGTGNMEQYF
TRBD1	TRBV18	many	TRBJ1-2	TGTGCCAGCTCCCAGGGGGGCTATGGCTACACCTTC	CASSQGGYGYTF
TRBD2	TRBV2	NA	TRBJ2-1	TGTGCCAGCAGGCGGGGGGGGCCCTGGAATGAGCAGTTCTTC	CASRRGGPWNEQFF
NA	TRBV20-1	many	TRBJ1-2	TGCAGTGCTAGAGCGGGAGTACAGGAGTATGGCTACACCTTC	CSARAGVQEYGYTF
TRBD1	TRBV20-1	many	TRBJ2-5	TGCAGTGCTAGAGACGGAGACAGGGGGCGGGAGACCCAGTACTTC	CSARDGDRGRETQYF
NA	TRBV18	NA	TRBJ2-1	TGTGCCAGCTCACCAACCCGAGACAGAGTACGGTACAATGAGCAGTTCTTC	CASSPTRDRVRYNEQFF
NA	TRBV20-1	many	TRBJ2-2	TGCAGTGCGGCCACCGGGGAGCTGTTTTTT	CSAATGELFF
TRBD1	TRBV20-1	many	TRBJ1-6	TGCAGTGCTAGAAGGGACAGTAAGTCACCCCTCCACTTT	CSARRDSKSPLHF
NA	TRBV4-1	many	TRBJ2-7	TGCGCCAGCAGCCAAGAATCTCAGGGTTTCTACGAGCAGTACTTC	CASSQESQGFYEQYF
NA	TRBV18	NA	TRBJ2-2	TGTGCCAGCTCACCTCAACAGGGAAACACCGGGGAGCTGTTTTTT	CASSPQQGNTGELFF